Included here is one T cell receptor beta chain sequence, with context. Enrolled during active infection, Seattle patients were then followed longitudinally. This sample was taken from a study of blood T cell repertoires in COVID-19. Study-level background: Researchers got acute and convalescent COVID-19 samples from the United States, Italy and Spain.

CDR3 length equals 13 residues. V shed 4 bases, J shed 3 bases, and the junction held 4 bases outside the gene matches. CDR1 and CDR2 (germline): SGHRS, YFSETQ. Original processing methods: The authors estimated nucleated cell counts from reference gene primer amplification. Assay used: immunoSEQ multiplex PCR; TCRdb lists only in-frame clones, some missing. V and J calls and clone size come straight from that table; D and trimming were deduced from the DNA. The sample shows 75,000 to 95,000 clones, 78% of them seen only once. The chain links TRBV5-1 to TRBJ2-7, with 7 bases fitting TRBD2. Sequenced input: peripheral blood. This sequence was found in a man in his 60s with COVID-19, enrolled during active disease. CDR3 loop: CASSPGGNYEQYF. The CDR3 DNA reads as TGCGCCAGCAGCCCGGGGGGAAACTACGAGCAGTACTTC. The variable domain in full, with the rest retrieved from reference TRBV5-1 and TRBJ2-7, is KAGVTQTPRYLIKTRGQQVTLSCSPISGHRSVSWYQQTPGQGLQFLFEYFSETQRNKGNFPGRFSGRQFSNSRSEMNVSTLELGDSALYLCASSPGGNYEQYFGPGTRLTVT.